The clone carrying this T cell receptor (gamma chain) was picked up a small number of times. TCRdb re-analyzed the RT-PCR reads via CATT. The data hold thousands of gamma-chain clones, with approximately 21% observed a single time. This sample is part of a study of gamma-delta T cells after stem cell transplantation. Losses at the gene ends were 0 bases for V and 9 bases for J; bases not matched to a gene: 5. The V gene's germline CDR1 is VINAFY and CDR2 YDVSNSKD. CDR3 size: 12 residues. J is TRGJ1 or TRGJ2 and V is TRGV5. This sequence originates from a human donor. It is not recorded whose cells these are; they may come from a transplant donor. The sample consisted of gamma-delta T cells. In DNA form, the CDR3 reads TGTGCCACCTGGGACAGGCTAGGTAAGAAACTCTTT. The encoded protein is CATWDRLGKKLF.